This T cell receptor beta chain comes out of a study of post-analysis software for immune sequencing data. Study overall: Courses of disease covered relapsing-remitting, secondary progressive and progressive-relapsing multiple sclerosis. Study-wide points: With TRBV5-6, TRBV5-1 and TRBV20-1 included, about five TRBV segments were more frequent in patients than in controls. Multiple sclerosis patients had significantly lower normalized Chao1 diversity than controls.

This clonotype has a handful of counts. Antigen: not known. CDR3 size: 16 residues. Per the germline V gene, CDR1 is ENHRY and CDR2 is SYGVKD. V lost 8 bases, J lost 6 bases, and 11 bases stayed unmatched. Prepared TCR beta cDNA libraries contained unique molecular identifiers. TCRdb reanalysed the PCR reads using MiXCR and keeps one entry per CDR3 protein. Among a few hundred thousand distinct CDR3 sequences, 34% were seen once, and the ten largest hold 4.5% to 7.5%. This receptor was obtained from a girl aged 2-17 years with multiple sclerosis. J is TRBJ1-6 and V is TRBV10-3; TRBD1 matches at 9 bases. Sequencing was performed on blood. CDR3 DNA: TGTGCCATCCGCCCAAACTTACAGGGGGCTAATTCACCCCTCCACTTT. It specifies CAIRPNLQGANSPLHF.